This TCR beta chain was identified in a study of CD8+CD57+ T cells in acquired aplastic anemia. Study-wide background: Recorded DNA amounts for sorted CD4+ and CD8+ cells had an average of 3.2 ug.

Patients included in sequencing had previously demonstrated CD8+CD57+ cell expansion by flow cytometry. This clonotype has just one count. Trimming took 3 bases from V and 3 from J; bases not matched to a gene: 2. This CDR3 is 13 amino acids long. Germline V gene sequence: CDR1 KGHSY, CDR2 FQNENV. For CDR3 and TCR beta VDJ profiling, genomic DNA was the template used. TCRdb itself ran the reads through MiXCR, one entry per CDR3 protein. The sample consists of approximately 180,000 distinct CDR3 sequences, roughly 48% of them appearing once. The receptor's source is a human donor with aplastic anemia. This sequence joins TRBV16 and TRBJ2-7, with TRBD1 matching over 7 bases. Sequencing was done on a sample of sorted CD4+, CD8+, or CD8+CD57+ T cells (not recorded which) from PBMCs. As DNA, the CDR3 is TGTGCCAGCAGCCATGGACAGGACTACGAGCAGTACTTC. Translated: CASSHGQDYEQYF.